The 26 T cell receptor beta chains listed next were all sequenced from one sample in a study of prognosis after radiotherapy for stage I lung cancer. Researchers used two-round multiplex PCR to amplify TCR beta CDR3 starting from genomic DNA. First-round PCR, the initial amplification, used primers specific to each TRBV and TRBJ gene. Each CDR3 protein is one row after TCRdb ran MiXCR on the multiplex PCR reads. The sample has around 20,000 distinct CDR3 sequences, roughly 55% seen once; the top ten hold roughly 26%. The sequencing used PBMCs, collected before or after stereotactic body radiation therapy (not recorded which). Receptors originate from a donor over 45 with non-small cell lung cancer.

Concerning this clonotype: This likely traces to a read error, being one base from a far larger clone. This chain uses TRBV6-2 or TRBV6-3 with TRBJ2-3; 7 bases are a match to TRBD2. V lost 7 bases, J lost 5 bases, and 3 bases stayed unmatched. CDR1 and CDR2 (germline): MNHEY, SVGEGT. The length of the CDR3 is 12 residues. The CDR3: CASIGRGDTQYF. CDR3 in DNA: TGTGCCAGCATAGGGAGGGGAGATACGCAGTATTTT.

This clonotype occurred many times. Germline and junction disagree at one end, which may indicate a read error. The V and J genes are TRBV20-1 and TRBJ2-1, with 11 bases fitting TRBD2. Germline V lookup: CDR1 DFQATT, CDR2 SNEGSKA (reference sequence). The CDR3 runs 15 residues. Here the CDR3 reads CSARGSGRVTGEQLF. The CDR3 DNA sequence: TGCAGTGCTAGAGGTAGCGGGAGGGTTACCGGTGAGCAGCTCTTC.

This clonotype was seen a handful of times. The chain couples TRBV5-4 to TRBJ2-5, with D unclear. With 1 base removed from V and 7 bases from J, the gap between germline ends came to 14 bases. The CDR3 covers 14 residues. Germline values: CDR1 SGHNT, CDR2 YYREEE (reference sequence). CDR3: CASSLWASLSTQYF. DNA for the CDR3: TGTGCCAGCAGCTTGTGGGCTTCCTTGTCGACCCAGTACTTC.

This clonotype is medium-sized. Written as DNA, the CDR3 is TGTGCCAGCCGAACCGGGTCGTCGGGCGAATGGGGCTACACCTTC. It is translated as CASRTGSSGEWGYTF. This chain joins TRBV28 and TRBJ1-2; D not resolved. This CDR3 is 15 amino acids long. V was cut by 8 bases and J by 8 bases, with 24 bases left in between. Germline loops: CDR1 MDHEN, CDR2 SYDVKM.

Note on this clonotype: This is likely an artifact of a read error, given a far larger clone one base away. The CDR3 spells CATSDLPAGGQYF. In DNA form, the CDR3 reads TGTGCCACCAGTGATTTACCCGCCGGCGGGCAGTACTTC. The chain carries TRBV24-1 and TRBJ2-7; D not certain. The length of the CDR3 is 13 residues. CDR1 and CDR2 from the germline V gene are KGHDR and SFDVKD. Trimming pared 1 base from V and 9 bases from J, leaving 12 bases between.

CDR3 sequence: CASSEDISGQDLTYEQYF. Here the CDR3 DNA reads TGTGCCAGCAGTGAAGATATCTCGGGACAGGACTTGACCTACGAGCAGTACTTC. The chain joins TRBV2 to TRBJ2-7, with 8 nucleotides matching TRBD1. With 1 base clipped from V and 2 bases from J, the junction kept 13 bases outside the gene matches. Germline V gene data show CDR1 as SNHLY and CDR2 as FYNNEI. There are 18 residues in the CDR3.

The V call is TRBV19, the J call TRBJ1-1; 7 bases agree with TRBD1. Germline V gene sequence: CDR1 LNHDA, CDR2 SQIVND (reference sequence). The V segment lost 3 bases and the J segment 4 bases; nucleotides outside the gene matches: 5. This CDR3 region has 14 residues. CDR3 residues: CASSMTGRATEAFF. The CDR3 region has the DNA TGTGCCAGTAGTATGACAGGGCGGGCCACTGAAGCTTTCTTT.

This clonotype was detected ten times or more. The rearrangement joins TRBV4-1 to TRBJ2-7; D perhaps matches TRBD1 (6 bases). V lost 4 bases to trimming and J lost 3 bases, with 13 bases between them. The CDR3 has 14 amino acids. Germline loops: CDR1 MGHRA, CDR2 YSYEKL. In DNA form, the CDR3 reads TGCGCCAGCAGCCGCCTTGAAGGGGGCTACGAGCAGTACTTC. Residues: CASSRLEGGYEQYF.

The chain has TRBV29-1 and TRBJ2-3; 14 nucleotides align to TRBD2. Per germline, CDR1 SQVTM and CDR2 ANQGSEA. V shed 1 base, J shed 0 bases, and the junction held 18 bases outside the gene matches. The CDR3 sequence is 22 residues long. The CDR3 DNA follows: TGCAGCGTTGAAGGAGGCTGGGGGACTAGCGGGAGTTTCGGATATAGCACAGATACGCAGTATTTT. Translating gives CSVEGGWGTSGSFGYSTDTQYF.

By share, this clonotype ranks as medium-sized. The genes are TRBV3-1 and TRBJ2-7, with D tentatively TRBD2 (6 bases). Trimming cost V 5 bases and J 4 bases, with 12 bases left between them. The CDR3 has 13 residues. The V gene's germline CDR1 is LGHDT and CDR2 YNNKEL (reference sequence). This chain's CDR3 is CASSNPGGYEQYF. CDR3 sequence (DNA): TGTGCCAGCAGCAACCCAGGAGGGTACGAGCAGTACTTC.

Worth noting for this clonotype: A far larger clone is just one base off, so this is likely a read error. The V gene is TRBV6-8, the J gene TRBJ2-7; 12 nucleotides align to TRBD2. This CDR3 has 19 residues. V trimming: 2 bases; J trimming: 5 bases; junction bases outside the gene matches: 16. The germline gives CDR1 MNHGY, CDR2 SAAAGT. CDR3 coding DNA: TGTGCCAGCAGTTACCAGTCAGGACTAGCGGGAAGGAAAACCCACGAGCAGTACTTC. It encodes CASSYQSGLAGRKTHEQYF.

This chain uses TRBV11-2 with TRBJ1-1; D remains ambiguous. This CDR3 spans 13 amino acids. Germline CDR1 SGHAT, CDR2 FQNNGV. The V and J ends lost 7 bases and 7 bases respectively, with 16 bases between them. The CDR3 DNA reads TGTGCCAGCATCCCGGACTTGGGGATTGAAGCTTTCTTT. Its translation is CASIPDLGIEAFF. The entire variable domain, with the rest obtained from reference TRBV11-2 and TRBJ1-1, is as follows: EAGVAQSPRYKIIEKRQSVAFWCNPISGHATLYWYQQILGQGPKLLIQFQNNGVVDDSQLPKDRFSAERLKGVDSTLKIQPAKLEDSAVYLCASIPDLGIEAFFGQGTRLTVV.

The V and J genes are TRBV28 and TRBJ2-4; TRBD2 aligns across 8 bases. Germline assignment: CDR1 MDHEN and CDR2 SYDVKM. Germline trimming cut 1 base from V and 0 bases from J; bases unmatched to any gene: 11. The length of the CDR3 is 19 residues. The CDR3 reads CASSLSRREVGEAKNIQYF. Here the CDR3 DNA reads TGTGCCAGCAGTTTATCAAGGCGGGAGGTTGGGGAAGCCAAAAACATTCAGTACTTC.

The chain combines TRBV11-2 with TRBJ2-3; D not resolved. CDR1 is SGHAT, CDR2 FQNNGV, per germline. With 0 bases removed from V and 3 bases from J, the gap between germline ends came to 10 bases. The CDR3 consists of 15 residues. The CDR3 DNA is TGTGCCAGCAGCTTAGAAAGGACCGGGACAGATACGCAGTATTTT. Protein product: CASSLERTGTDTQYF.

The chain employs TRBV6-1 and TRBJ2-1; D perhaps matches TRBD1 (5 bases). Germline-derived CDR1 and CDR2 are MNHNS and SASEGT. The length of the CDR3 is 13 residues. The germline V and J ends were trimmed by 6 bases and 7 bases, with 13 bases remaining between them. CDR3 sequence: CASRRQRTNEQFF. The DNA for the CDR3 is TGTGCCAGCAGGCGACAGCGTACGAATGAGCAGTTCTTC.

This clonotype has ten or more counts. This chain connects TRBV30 to TRBJ2-7; 7 nucleotides align to TRBD2. CDR1 is GTSNPN and CDR2 is SVGIG in the germline V gene (reference sequence). This CDR3 contains 14 residues. The trim removed 0 bases at V and 3 bases at J, leaving 5 bases unmatched. In nucleotides, the CDR3 is TGTGCCTGGAGTGTACTAGGCGGGAGCTACGAGCAGTACTTC. Its translation is CAWSVLGGSYEQYF.

V usage is TRBV19 and J usage is TRBJ1-1, with 11 nucleotides matching TRBD1. The germline V gene has CDR1 LNHDA and CDR2 SQIVND (reference sequence). J gave up 7 bases and V 3 bases, and 4 bases lay outside the gene matches. The CDR3 is 14 amino acids. The CDR3 is CASSMGQGVDEAFF. CDR3 coding DNA: TGTGCCAGTAGTATGGGACAGGGGGTTGATGAAGCTTTCTTT.

This clonotype appeared many times. V gene TRBV28 combines with J gene TRBJ1-5, with D perhaps matching TRBD1 (5 bases). CDR3 length: 15 residues. Germline assignment: CDR1 MDHEN and CDR2 SYDVKM. V was pared by 10 bases and J by 1 base, with 17 bases between. CDR3 in amino acids: CATYLQGYSNQPQHF. CDR3 nucleotides: TGTGCCACCTATTTGCAGGGTTACAGCAATCAGCCCCAGCATTTT.

Points on this clonotype: This sequence is one base from a far larger clone and is likely a read error. This sequence joins TRBV6-4 and TRBJ2-2; no clear D. The CDR3 is 14 residues long. The germline CDR1 and CDR2 sequences are MRHNA and SNTAGT. The V end was cut by 6 bases, the J end by 0 bases, with 8 bases between. CDR3 coding DNA: TGTGCCAGCAGGGCGAGCCCGAACACCGGGGAGCTGTTTTTT. It translates to CASRASPNTGELFF.

This clonotype was seen repeatedly, ten times or more. This chain joins TRBV10-3 and TRBJ2-2; 8 bases are shared with TRBD1. CDR1 and CDR2 from the germline V gene are ENHRY and SYGVKD. There are 15 residues in the CDR3. V lost 2 bases, J lost 3 bases, and 2 bases stayed unmatched. CDR3 protein: CAISEPRGHTGELFF. The CDR3 nucleotides read TGTGCCATCAGTGAGCCCAGGGGGCACACCGGGGAGCTGTTTTTT.

The rearrangement links TRBV6-2 or TRBV6-3 to TRBJ2-2; TRBD1 aligns across 7 bases. Germline V CDR1 and CDR2: MNHEY, SVGEGT. The CDR3 contains 13 residues. Trimming removed 5 bases from V and 3 bases from J; junction bases left unmatched: 0. CDR3 coding DNA: TGTGCCAGCAGTGACAGGGACACCGGGGAGCTGTTTTTT. Its translation: CASSDRDTGELFF.

This clonotype has a count of ten or more. The chain combines TRBV18 with TRBJ1-1, with TRBD1 identical over 7 bases. The CDR3 is 16 amino acids. Germline V CDR1 and CDR2: KGHSH, LQKENI. The V and J ends lost 4 bases and 1 base, in that order; junction bases with no gene match: 9. CDR3 sequence (DNA): TGTGCCAGCTCACTACTGGAGACAGGGTCGAACACTGAAGCTTTCTTT. As protein: CASSLLETGSNTEAFF.

V and J are TRBV30 and TRBJ1-4; unclear D gene. Germline lookup yields CDR1 GTSNPN and CDR2 SVGIG (reference sequence). V lost 3 bases, J lost 7 bases, and 12 bases lay in between. The CDR3 is 13 amino acids. CDR3 DNA: TGTGCCTGGAGGCCCGGGGTTGTTGAAAAACTGTTTTTT. This translates into CAWRPGVVEKLFF.

In this sample, this clonotype turned up many times. The gene calls are TRBV10-2 and TRBJ2-7, with 7 bases lining up with TRBD2. The CDR3 sequence is 15 residues long. Losses at the gene ends were 3 bases for V and 0 bases for J; bases not matched to a gene: 5. Germline assignment: CDR1 WSHSY and CDR2 SAAADI. The CDR3: CASSDFGTTSYEQYF. The CDR3 coding sequence is TGCGCCAGCAGTGACTTCGGGACTACCTCCTACGAGCAGTACTTC.

This clonotype is termed medium-sized. An end of the junction does not agree with germline; a read error may underlie this. The chain joins TRBV28 to TRBJ1-2, with 7 bases that match TRBD1. Germline loops: CDR1 MDHEN, CDR2 SYDVKM. This CDR3 is built from 12 residues. Here the CDR3 reads CASSPGGQIRRF. The CDR3 nucleotides are TGTGCCAGCAGCCCAGGGGGACAGATTCGACGCTTC.

With regard to this clonotype: A far more abundant clone sits one base away, making this likely a read error. V and J are TRBV6-2 or TRBV6-3 and TRBJ2-7, with D perhaps matching TRBD1 (6 bases). Germline CDR1 MNHEY, CDR2 SVGEGT. This CDR3 has 15 amino acids. The CDR3 protein is CASSDPRDTVYDQYF. The CDR3 DNA reads as TGTGCCAGCAGTGACCCGAGGGACACCGTTTACGATCAGTACTTC.